The 21 T cell receptor beta chains below were found in one sample sequenced in a study of CD8 T cells in ankylosing spondylitis. Each CDR3 protein is one row after TCRdb ran MiXCR on the 5' RACE reads. The repertoire holds tens of thousands of distinct CDR3 sequences, with 27% as singletons. Sequencing was done on a sample of blood, either unsorted or a sorted T cell fraction (not recorded which). All receptors come from a male donor with ankylosing spondylitis or in good health (not recorded which).

V usage is TRBV6-2 or TRBV6-3 and J usage is TRBJ1-5; D ambiguous. The V gene lost 3 bases and the J gene lost 9 bases, with 15 bases spanning the gap. The CDR3 consists of 14 residues. CDR1 is MNHEY and CDR2 is SVGEGT in the germline V gene. The chain's CDR3 is CASSYSGAVRPQHF. The CDR3 DNA sequence: TGTGCCAGCAGTTATTCGGGCGCGGTTCGGCCCCAGCATTTT.

The V call is TRBV12-3 or TRBV12-4, the J call TRBJ1-1; TRBD1 aligns across 9 bases. The CDR3 extends over 11 amino acids. V trimming: 4 bases; J trimming: 10 bases; junction bases outside the gene matches: 1. In DNA form, the CDR3 reads TGTGCCAGCAGTTACAGGGGGCGAGCTTTCTTT. Translated, it gives CASSYRGRAFF.

This chain links TRBV19 with TRBJ2-3; 9 nucleotides align to TRBD2. There are 15 residues in the CDR3. Germline values: CDR1 LNHDA, CDR2 SQIVND (reference sequence). Trimming removed 5 bases from V and 0 bases from J; junction bases left unmatched: 3. The CDR3 region is CASSVTSGSTDTQYF. The DNA of the CDR3 is TGTGCCAGTAGTGTAACTAGCGGGAGCACAGATACGCAGTATTTT.

The chain carries TRBV3-1 and TRBJ2-5, with D possibly matching TRBD2 (6 bases). The V gene lost 8 bases and the J gene lost 4 bases, with 8 bases spanning the gap. Germline V gives CDR1 LGHDT, CDR2 YNNKEL (reference sequence). CDR3 length: 11 residues. The CDR3 region has the DNA TGTGCCAGCGCGGGGCGAGAGACCCAGTACTTC. This encodes CASAGRETQYF.

This clonotype was counted a few times. The chain employs TRBV7-9 and TRBJ1-1; a possible D gene is TRBD1 (6 bases). Germline CDR1 SEHNR, CDR2 FQNEAQ (reference sequence). V was pared by 5 bases and J by 7 bases, with 11 bases between. The CDR3 length is 12 residues. CDR3 residues: CASSQPTGEAFF. DNA of the CDR3: TGTGCCAGCAGCCAACCGACAGGTGAAGCTTTCTTT. Full variable domain (missing parts from reference TRBV7-9 and TRBJ1-1): DTGVSQNPRHKITKRGQNVTFRCDPISEHNRLYWYRQTLGQGPEFLTYFQNEAQLEKSRLLSDRFSAERPKGSFSTLEIQRTEQGDSAMYLCASSQPTGEAFFGQGTRLTVV.

Ten or more counts support this clonotype. V and J are TRBV20-1 and TRBJ2-1; D is ambiguous. The CDR3 is 14 amino acids. Germline V gives CDR1 DFQATT, CDR2 SNEGSKA (reference sequence). V was trimmed by 4 bases and J by 1 base, leaving 11 bases between them. The CDR3 DNA is TGCAGTGCTATGGAGTTGGGTTCCTACAATGAGCAGTTCTTC. Translation gives CSAMELGSYNEQFF.

V and J are TRBV20-1 and TRBJ2-4; no clear D gene. The CDR3 totals 13 residues. Trimming stripped 0 bases from V and 6 bases from J, with 9 bases between. The V gene's germline CDR1 is DFQATT and CDR2 SNEGSKA (reference sequence). Written as DNA, the CDR3 is TGCAGTGCTAGAGACGCAGGATCAAACATTCAGTACTTC. Its protein is CSARDAGSNIQYF.

This clonotype was counted a few times. J is TRBJ2-7 and V is TRBV5-4, with 9 bases fitting TRBD1. The CDR3 contains 14 residues. The junction had 2 bases not matched to a gene; V was cut back by 4 bases and J by 0 bases. Germline-derived CDR1 and CDR2 are SGHNT and YYREEE (reference sequence). For the CDR3, the DNA is TGTGCCAGCAGCAGGACAGGGGACTCCTACGAGCAGTACTTC. Translating gives CASSRTGDSYEQYF.

CDR3 bases: TGCAGTGCCCTCTTCAGGGGGGCCAGCACAGATACGCAGTATTTT. The encoded protein is CSALFRGASTDTQYF. The chain combines TRBV20-1 with TRBJ2-3, with D possibly matching TRBD1 (7 bases). V lost 6 bases and J lost 0, with 16 bases in between. The CDR3 totals 15 residues. Germline values: CDR1 DFQATT, CDR2 SNEGSKA (reference sequence).

This clonotype was detected ten times or more. The V call is TRBV4-2, the J call TRBJ1-2, with D uncertain. This CDR3 spans 15 amino acids. The V and J ends lost 0 bases and 3 bases respectively, with 11 bases between them. CDR1 is LGHNA and CDR2 is YNFKEQ in the germline V gene. The CDR3 protein is CASSQDLSEYYGYTF. The CDR3 DNA reads TGTGCCAGCAGCCAAGATTTGTCAGAGTACTATGGCTACACCTTC.

The chain recombines TRBV5-1 with TRBJ2-3; possibly TRBD1 or TRBD2 for D (5 bases each). Per germline, CDR1 SGHRS and CDR2 YFSETQ. The length of the CDR3 is 13 residues. Deletions cut 4 bases from V and 2 bases from J, with 8 bases between. The CDR3 region has the DNA TGCGCCAGCAGCGGGGGAGACACAGATACGCAGTATTTT. Protein sequence: CASSGGDTDTQYF.

The chain is built from TRBV28 and TRBJ2-2, with D unclear. The CDR3 has 13 amino acids. Trimming shortened V by 4 bases and J by 4 bases, and 7 bases separated the two germline ends. Germline loops: CDR1 MDHEN, CDR2 SYDVKM. The CDR3 DNA reads TGTGCCAGCAGTTCGGTCAGCACCGGGGAGCTGTTTTTT. It translates to CASSSVSTGELFF.

This clonotype showed up just a few times. Here the CDR3 DNA reads TGCGCCAGCAGCTTGGAAGGGGGATCAGATACGCAGTATTTT. Translating gives CASSLEGGSDTQYF. V gene TRBV5-1 combines with J gene TRBJ2-3, with D possibly matching TRBD1 (6 bases). Germline CDR1 SGHRS, CDR2 YFSETQ. There are 14 residues in the CDR3. V was clipped by 0 bases and J by 4 bases, with 9 bases between them.

This clonotype was seen a handful of times. The chain employs TRBV12-3 or TRBV12-4 and TRBJ1-2; a weak D match, TRBD1 (6 bases). The CDR3 has 14 amino acids. Trimming cost V 3 bases and J 6 bases, with 14 bases left between them. As DNA, the CDR3 is TGTGCCAGCAGTTTCGAGGGGGGAGGGGATGGCTACACCTTC. This translates into CASSFEGGGDGYTF.

The rearrangement uses TRBV4-1 and TRBJ1-2; unclear D gene. Trimming shortened V by 3 bases and J by 3 bases, and 11 bases separated the two germline ends. The CDR3 covers 14 residues. CDR1 and CDR2 from the germline V gene are MGHRA and YSYEKL. The CDR3 region has the DNA TGCGCCAGCAGCCACCTCTCAGCGGACTATGGCTACACCTTC. Protein: CASSHLSADYGYTF.

This rearrangement joins TRBV29-1 to TRBJ1-1; tentatively, D is TRBD1 (6 bases). Germline V gives CDR1 SQVTM, CDR2 ANQGSEA. With 7 bases removed from V and 7 bases from J, the gap between germline ends came to 16 bases. CDR3 length: 12 amino acids. This CDR3 is CSASPGGGEAFF. The DNA for the CDR3 is TGCAGCGCTTCACCCGGAGGGGGTGAAGCTTTCTTT.

This clonotype occurred a few times. The rearrangement joins TRBV20-1 to TRBJ2-1; 10 positions match TRBD2. V was clipped by 8 bases and J by 7 bases; unmatched bases: 14. Per germline, CDR1 DFQATT and CDR2 SNEGSKA (reference sequence). There are 15 residues in the CDR3. The CDR3 bases are TGCAGTTACCGGACAGGGCTAGCGGGAGCAAATGAGCAGTTCTTC. Protein: CSYRTGLAGANEQFF.

This clonotype was counted a single time. J is TRBJ1-2 and V is TRBV9; 7 nucleotides align to TRBD1. Losses at the gene ends were 4 bases for V and 9 bases for J; bases not matched to a gene: 6. Germline V gene sequence: CDR1 SGDLS, CDR2 YYNGEE. The CDR3 runs to 12 residues. CDR3 in amino acids: CASSPRDSRYTF. The CDR3 coding sequence is TGTGCCAGCAGCCCTCGGGACAGCCGCTACACCTTC. Supplemented by reference TRBV9 and TRBJ1-2, the full variable domain reads DSGVTQTPKHLITATGQRVTLRCSPRSGDLSVYWYQQSLDQGLQFLIQYYNGEERAKGNILERFSAQQFPDLHSELNLSSLELGDSALYFCASSPRDSRYTFGSGTRLTVV.

This chain connects TRBV7-8 to TRBJ2-7; no firm D call. V lost 5 bases and J lost 5, with 13 bases in between. CDR3 length: 13 residues. CDR1 and CDR2 (germline): SGHVS, FQNEAQ. CDR3 sequence (DNA): TGTGCCAGCAGCACCGTGACCGCCGACGAGCAGTACTTC. Protein sequence: CASSTVTADEQYF.

This chain uses TRBV27 with TRBJ2-3; no clear D. Germline CDR1 MNHEY, CDR2 SMNVEV (reference sequence). This CDR3 is built from 16 residues. The ends were cut back, 5 bases at V and 4 bases at J, with 19 bases in the middle. CDR3 protein: CASSPTRSLPADTQYF. The CDR3 nucleotides are TGTGCCAGCAGTCCAACACGGAGTCTACCCGCAGATACGCAGTATTTT.

V gene TRBV5-4 combines with J gene TRBJ2-5; no reliable D call. Per the germline V gene, CDR1 is SGHNT and CDR2 is YYREEE (reference sequence). V lost 5 bases to trimming and J lost 5 bases, with 10 bases between them. The CDR3 contains 12 residues. CDR3 coding DNA: TGTGCCAGCAGTTCCCTGGGGGAGACCCAGTACTTC. It codes for CASSSLGETQYF.